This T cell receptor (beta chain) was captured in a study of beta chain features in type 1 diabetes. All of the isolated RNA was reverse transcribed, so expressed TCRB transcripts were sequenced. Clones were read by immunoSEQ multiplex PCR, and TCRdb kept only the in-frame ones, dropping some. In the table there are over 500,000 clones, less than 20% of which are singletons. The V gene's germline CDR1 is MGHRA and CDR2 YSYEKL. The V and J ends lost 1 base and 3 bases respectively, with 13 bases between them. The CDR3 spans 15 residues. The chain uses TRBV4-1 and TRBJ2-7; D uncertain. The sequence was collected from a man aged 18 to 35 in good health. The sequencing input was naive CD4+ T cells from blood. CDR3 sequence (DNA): TGCGCCAGCAGCCAAGGGGCATTACAATACTACGAGCAGTACTTC. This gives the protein CASSQGALQYYEQYF.